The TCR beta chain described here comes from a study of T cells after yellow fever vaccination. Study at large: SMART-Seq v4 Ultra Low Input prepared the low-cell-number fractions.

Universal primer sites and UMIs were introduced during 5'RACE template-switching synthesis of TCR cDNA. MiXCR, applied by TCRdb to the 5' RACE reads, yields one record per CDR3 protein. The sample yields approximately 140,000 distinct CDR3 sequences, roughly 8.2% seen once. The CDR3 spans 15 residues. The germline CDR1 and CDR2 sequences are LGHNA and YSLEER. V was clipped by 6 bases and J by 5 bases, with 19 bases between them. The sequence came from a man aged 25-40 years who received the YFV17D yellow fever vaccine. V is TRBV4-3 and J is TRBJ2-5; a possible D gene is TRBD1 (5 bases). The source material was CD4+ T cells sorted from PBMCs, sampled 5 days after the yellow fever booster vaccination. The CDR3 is CASSPRSVKGETQYF. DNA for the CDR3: TGCGCCAGCAGTCCGAGGAGTGTAAAGGGGGAGACCCAGTACTTC.